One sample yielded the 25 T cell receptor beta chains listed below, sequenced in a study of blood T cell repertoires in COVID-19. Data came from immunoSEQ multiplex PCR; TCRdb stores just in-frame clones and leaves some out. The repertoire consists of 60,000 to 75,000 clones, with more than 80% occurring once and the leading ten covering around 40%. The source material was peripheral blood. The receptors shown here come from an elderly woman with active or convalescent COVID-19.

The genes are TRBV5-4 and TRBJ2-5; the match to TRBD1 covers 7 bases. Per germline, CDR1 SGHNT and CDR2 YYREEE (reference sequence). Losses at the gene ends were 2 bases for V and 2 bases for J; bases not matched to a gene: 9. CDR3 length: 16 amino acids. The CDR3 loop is CASSFVTPGQQETQYF. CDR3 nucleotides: TGTGCCAGCAGCTTTGTGACCCCGGGACAGCAAGAGACCCAGTACTTC. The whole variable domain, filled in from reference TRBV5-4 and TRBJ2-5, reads ETGVTQSPTHLIKTRGQQVTLRCSSQSGHNTVSWYQQALGQGPQFIFQYYREEENGRGNFPPRFSGLQFPNYSSELNVNALELDDSALYLCASSFVTPGQQETQYFGPGTRLLVL.

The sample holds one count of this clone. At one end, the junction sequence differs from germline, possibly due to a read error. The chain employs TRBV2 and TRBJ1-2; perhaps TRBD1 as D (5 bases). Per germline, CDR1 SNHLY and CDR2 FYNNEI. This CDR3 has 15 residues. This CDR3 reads CASSEARGRVGGYTF. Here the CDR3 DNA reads TGTGCCAGCAGCGAAGCTAGAGGCAGGGTGGGTGGCTACACCTTC.

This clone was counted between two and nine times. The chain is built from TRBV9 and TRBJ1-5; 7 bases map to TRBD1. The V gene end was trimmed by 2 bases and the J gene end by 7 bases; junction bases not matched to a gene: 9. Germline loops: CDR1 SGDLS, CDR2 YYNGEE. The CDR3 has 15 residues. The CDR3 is CASSVQGDPEQPQHF. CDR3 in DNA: TGTGCCAGCAGCGTCCAGGGGGACCCAGAGCAGCCCCAGCATTTT.

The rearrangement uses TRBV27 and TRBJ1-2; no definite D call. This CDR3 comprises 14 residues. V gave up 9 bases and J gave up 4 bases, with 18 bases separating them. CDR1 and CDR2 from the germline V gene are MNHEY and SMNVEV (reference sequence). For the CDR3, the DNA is TGTGCCAGTAGAACCGGGTCGGATGGCTATGGCTACACCTTC. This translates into CASRTGSDGYGYTF.

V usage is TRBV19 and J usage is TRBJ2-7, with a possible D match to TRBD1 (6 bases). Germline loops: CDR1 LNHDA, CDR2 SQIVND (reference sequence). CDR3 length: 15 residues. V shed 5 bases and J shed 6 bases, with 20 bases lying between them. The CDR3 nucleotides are TGTGCCAGTAGTCCAAACAGGGAGCGAATCGGCGAGCAGTACTTC. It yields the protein CASSPNRERIGEQYF.

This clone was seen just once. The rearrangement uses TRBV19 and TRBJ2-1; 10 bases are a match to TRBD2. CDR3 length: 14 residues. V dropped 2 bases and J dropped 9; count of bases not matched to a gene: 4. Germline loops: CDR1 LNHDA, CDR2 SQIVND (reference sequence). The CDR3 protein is CASSIRAGGFEQFF. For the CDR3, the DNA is TGTGCCAGTAGTATACGAGCGGGGGGGTTTGAGCAGTTCTTC.

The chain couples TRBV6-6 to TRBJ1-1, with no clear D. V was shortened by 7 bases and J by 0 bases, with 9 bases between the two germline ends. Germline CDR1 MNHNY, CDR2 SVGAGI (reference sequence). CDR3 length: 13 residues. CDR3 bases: TGTGCCAGCAACCCAACACTGAACACTGAAGCTTTCTTT. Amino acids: CASNPTLNTEAFF.

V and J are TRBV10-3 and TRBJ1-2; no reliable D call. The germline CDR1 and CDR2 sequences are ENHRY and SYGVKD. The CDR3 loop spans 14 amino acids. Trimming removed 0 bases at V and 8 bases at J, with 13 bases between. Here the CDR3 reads CAISESAGVQGYTF. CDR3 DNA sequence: TGTGCCATCAGTGAGTCGGCGGGAGTTCAAGGCTACACCTTC.

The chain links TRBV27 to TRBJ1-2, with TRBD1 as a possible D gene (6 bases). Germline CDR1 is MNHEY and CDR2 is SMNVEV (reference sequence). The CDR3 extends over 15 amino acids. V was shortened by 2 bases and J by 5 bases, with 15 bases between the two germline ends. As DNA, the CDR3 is TGTGCCAGCAGTTTACTTCCTACAGGGACGTATGGCTACACCTTC. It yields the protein CASSLLPTGTYGYTF.

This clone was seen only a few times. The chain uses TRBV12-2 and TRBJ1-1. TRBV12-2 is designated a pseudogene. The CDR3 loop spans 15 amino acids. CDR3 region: CASRLGTEENTEAFF. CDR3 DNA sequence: TGTGCAAGTCGCTTAGGTACCGAGGAGAACACTGAAGCTTTCTTT.

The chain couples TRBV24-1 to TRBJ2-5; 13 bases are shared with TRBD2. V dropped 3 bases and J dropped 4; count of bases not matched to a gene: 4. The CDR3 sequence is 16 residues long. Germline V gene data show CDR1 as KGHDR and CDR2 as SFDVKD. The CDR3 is CATSDPRTSGGETQYF. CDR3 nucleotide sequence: TGTGCCACCAGTGATCCCCGGACTAGCGGGGGAGAGACCCAGTACTTC.

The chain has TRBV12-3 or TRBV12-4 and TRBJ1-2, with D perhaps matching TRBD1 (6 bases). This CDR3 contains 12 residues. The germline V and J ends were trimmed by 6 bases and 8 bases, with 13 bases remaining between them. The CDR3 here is CASRMTGHGYTF. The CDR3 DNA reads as TGTGCCAGCAGGATGACAGGTCACGGCTACACCTTC.

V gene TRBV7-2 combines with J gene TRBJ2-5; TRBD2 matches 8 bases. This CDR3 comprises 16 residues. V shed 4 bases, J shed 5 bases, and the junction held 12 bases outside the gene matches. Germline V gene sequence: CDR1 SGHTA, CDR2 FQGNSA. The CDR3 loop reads CASSSRGAGSLETQYF. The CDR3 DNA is TGTGCCAGCAGCTCGCGGGGGGCTGGATCGTTGGAGACCCAGTACTTC.

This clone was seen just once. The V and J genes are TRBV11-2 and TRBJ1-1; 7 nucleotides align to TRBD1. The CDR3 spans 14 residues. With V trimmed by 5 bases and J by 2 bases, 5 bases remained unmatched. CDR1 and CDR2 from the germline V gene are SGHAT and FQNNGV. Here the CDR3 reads CASSTGTVNTEAFF. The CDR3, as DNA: TGTGCCAGCAGCACCGGGACAGTAAACACTGAAGCTTTCTTT.

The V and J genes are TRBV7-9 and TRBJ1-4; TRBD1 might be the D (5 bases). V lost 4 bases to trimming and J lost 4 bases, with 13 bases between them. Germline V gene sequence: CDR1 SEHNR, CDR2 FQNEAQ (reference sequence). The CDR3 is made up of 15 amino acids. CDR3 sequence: CASSSVTGDNEKLFF. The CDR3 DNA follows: TGTGCCAGCAGCTCGGTAACAGGAGATAATGAAAAACTGTTTTTT.

The CDR3 nucleotides are TGTGCCAGCAGTTATGGTACAGCTCCATACAATGAGCAGTTCTTC. It codes for CASSYGTAPYNEQFF. The genes are TRBV27 and TRBJ2-1; D is unclear. V was clipped by 4 bases and J by 4 bases, with 14 bases between them. CDR3 length equals 15 residues. Germline CDR1 is MNHEY and CDR2 is SMNVEV (reference sequence).

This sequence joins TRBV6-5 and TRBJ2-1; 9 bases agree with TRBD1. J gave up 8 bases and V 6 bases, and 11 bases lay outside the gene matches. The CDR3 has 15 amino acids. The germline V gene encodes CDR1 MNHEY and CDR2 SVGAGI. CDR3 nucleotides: TGTGCCAGCAGGGCTGGACAGGGGACACGCCATGAGCAGTTCTTC. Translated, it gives CASRAGQGTRHEQFF.

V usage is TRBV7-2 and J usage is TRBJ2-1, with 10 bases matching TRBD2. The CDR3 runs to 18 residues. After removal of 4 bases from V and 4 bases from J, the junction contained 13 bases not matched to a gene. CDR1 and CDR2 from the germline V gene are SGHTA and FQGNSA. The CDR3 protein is CASSSSSGLAAPYNEQFF. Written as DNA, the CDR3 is TGTGCCAGCAGCTCCTCTAGCGGACTAGCGGCCCCATACAATGAGCAGTTCTTC.

Written as DNA, the CDR3 is TGTGCCAGCAGTAAAGTTTTGGGGGGGACAGGGCGCTACGAGCAGTACTTC. Its translation is CASSKVLGGTGRYEQYF. The rearrangement joins TRBV6-1 to TRBJ2-7; 9 bases map to TRBD1. Germline-derived CDR1 and CDR2 are MNHNS and SASEGT. The length of the CDR3 is 17 residues. V shed 5 bases and J 3 bases; nucleotides not matched to a gene: 14.

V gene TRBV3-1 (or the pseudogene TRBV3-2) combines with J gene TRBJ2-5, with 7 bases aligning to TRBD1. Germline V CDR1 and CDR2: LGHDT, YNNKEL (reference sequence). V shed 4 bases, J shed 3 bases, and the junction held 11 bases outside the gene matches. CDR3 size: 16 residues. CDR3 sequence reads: CASSLQRDSVEETQYF. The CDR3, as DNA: TGTGCCAGCAGCCTCCAGAGGGACAGCGTAGAAGAGACCCAGTACTTC.

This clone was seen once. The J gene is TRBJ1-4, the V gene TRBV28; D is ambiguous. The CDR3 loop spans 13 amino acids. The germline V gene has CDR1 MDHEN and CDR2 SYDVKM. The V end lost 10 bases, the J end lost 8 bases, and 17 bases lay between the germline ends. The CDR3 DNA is TGTGCCACCACCCTTGGGGAGCGGGAAAAACTGTTTTTT. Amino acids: CATTLGEREKLFF.

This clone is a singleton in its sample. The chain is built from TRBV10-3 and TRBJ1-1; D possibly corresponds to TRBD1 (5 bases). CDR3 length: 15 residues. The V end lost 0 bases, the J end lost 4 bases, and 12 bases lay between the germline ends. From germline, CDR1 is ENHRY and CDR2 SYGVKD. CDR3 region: CAISESGGTVTEAFF. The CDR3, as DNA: TGTGCCATCAGTGAGTCCGGGGGGACGGTCACTGAAGCTTTCTTT.

DNA of the CDR3: TGTGCCAGCAGTTTCCCGGGGGGGAGGGGCACAGATACGCAGTATTTT. This sequence encodes CASSFPGGRGTDTQYF. V usage is TRBV28 and J usage is TRBJ2-3; TRBD2 agrees at 8 bases. This CDR3 has 16 residues. V dropped 3 bases and J dropped 1; count of bases not matched to a gene: 6. Per germline, CDR1 MDHEN and CDR2 SYDVKM.

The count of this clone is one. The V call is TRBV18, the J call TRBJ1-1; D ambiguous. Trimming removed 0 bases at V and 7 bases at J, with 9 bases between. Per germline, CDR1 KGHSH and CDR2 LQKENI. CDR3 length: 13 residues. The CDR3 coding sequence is TGTGCCAGCTCACCACCGGCGGGAATTGAAGCTTTCTTT. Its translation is CASSPPAGIEAFF.

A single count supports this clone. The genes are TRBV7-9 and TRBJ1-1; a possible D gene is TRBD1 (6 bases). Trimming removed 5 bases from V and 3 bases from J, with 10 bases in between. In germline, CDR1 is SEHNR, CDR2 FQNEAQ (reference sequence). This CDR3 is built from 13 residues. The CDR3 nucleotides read TGTGCCAGCAGCCTTCCAGGGGACACTGAAGCTTTCTTT. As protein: CASSLPGDTEAFF.